This T cell receptor beta chain was observed in a study of human T cells and chemical hapten exposure. In the study overall: Across the whole study, which lasted around six months, patients were given diphenylcyclopropenone on the scalp once a week. The cohort included alopecia areata under or over 50% scalp, totalis and universalis. General study results and limits: A positive correlation with patch test score was found for PT1 expanded TCR counts.

The time point was: pre-sensitization, week 0. Stated treatment: therapeutic diphenylcyclopropenone sensitization with weekly scalp DPC. MiXCR was run by TCRdb on the RACE reads, yielding one entry per CDR3 protein. This repertoire shows roughly 90,000 distinct CDR3 sequences, nearly 10% found once; its top ten account for more than 3%. The ends were cut back, 7 bases at V and 5 bases at J, with 17 bases in the middle. The CDR3 has 14 residues. This clonotype occurred a few times. Antigen: not known. The chain links TRBV12-3 or TRBV12-4 to TRBJ1-1, with D perhaps matching TRBD1 (6 bases). Sequenced here: whole blood, sampled in connection with sensitization to the hapten diphenylcyclopropenone (DPC). This TCR came from a woman aged 40 to 55 with alopecia areata. Some clones in this sample may be carry-over from other donors' samples. This chain's CDR3 is CASTPAGGGTEAFF. Written as DNA, the CDR3 is TGTGCCAGCACCCCGGCGGGGGGCGGGACTGAAGCTTTCTTT.